The subject of this entry is one T cell receptor beta chain. The antigen remains unidentified. This sample stems from a study of T cell responses to AZD1222 COVID-19 vaccine. Data came from immunoSEQ multiplex PCR; TCRdb stores just in-frame clones and leaves some out. Altogether about 160,000 clones are present, around 93% being singletons, with the ten largest covering less than 5.5%. Trimming pared 6 bases from V and 3 bases from J, leaving 18 bases between. There are 15 residues in the CDR3. Germline V CDR1 and CDR2: MNHEY, SVGAGI. General study results and limits: Donor demographics were predominantly white British with a female majority; clonal diversity may be underestimated. Distributed over spike, vaccine-associated CD4 TCRs predominated at 160-218 and 743-854. None of the repertoires were sampled until the peak T cell response had passed.

The specimen was peripheral blood, collected on day 0 of AZD1222 vaccination. The source of this sequence is an adult in good health. The chain combines TRBV6-5 with TRBJ2-7; D assignment may be TRBD1 or TRBD2 (6 bases each). CDR3 coding DNA: TGTGCCAGCAGACAAAACCGGGGGCCCGTCTACGAGCAGTACTTC. Translated, it gives CASRQNRGPVYEQYF.